What follows is one TCR beta chain and its context. The entry originates in a study of tumor-infiltrating lymphocytes in oesophageal squamous cell carcinoma. One entry per CDR3 protein, called by TCRdb with MiXCR from the PCR reads. The sample lists some 16,000 distinct CDR3 sequences; roughly 40% were seen once. The CDR3 totals 15 residues. Germline values: CDR1 SGHTA, CDR2 FQGTGA. V shed 6 bases and J 0 bases; nucleotides not matched to a gene: 4. The sequence was obtained from a female donor with esophageal squamous cell carcinoma. The specimen sequenced was normal esophageal tissue next to the tumor. V is TRBV7-3 and J is TRBJ2-1, with 8 bases matching TRBD2. The CDR3 DNA follows: TGTGCCAGCAGACCCAGCGGGGGCTCCTACAATGAGCAGTTCTTC. As protein: CASRPSGGSYNEQFF. Full variable domain (rest looked up from reference TRBV7-3 and TRBJ2-1): GAGVSQTPSNKVTEKGKYVELRCDPISGHTALYWYRQSLGQGPEFLIYFQGTGAADDSGLPNDRFFAVRPEGSVSTLKIQRTERGDSAVYLCASRPSGGSYNEQFFGPGTRLTVL.